A selection of T cell receptor beta chains follows, all from one sample in a study of T cells after yellow fever vaccination. TCRdb ran MiXCR on the 5' RACE reads and lists one entry per CDR3 protein. The sample has 360,000 or so distinct CDR3 sequences, approximately 10% seen once. The sample here was PBMCs, taken on the day of the first yellow fever vaccination. The receptors were gathered from a man aged 18 to 30 who received the YFV17D yellow fever vaccine. The CDR3 runs from the conserved cysteine through the conserved F or W. Each record gives: J gene, clone size, D gene, V gene, CDR3 DNA, CDR3 protein. D genes are given only for firm matches. Not all rows give a size; the values are once, few, many and, for expanded clones, a class.

TRBJ1-2	.	.	TRBV11-2	TGTGCCAGCAGACCACTGACGGCTAACTATGGCTACACCTTC	CASRPLTANYGYTF
TRBJ1-1	few	TRBD1	TRBV24-1	TGTGCCACCAGTTCGATGACAGGGCCTTTGGGGAACACTGAAGCTTTCTTT	CATSSMTGPLGNTEAFF
TRBJ2-6	.	.	TRBV4-1	TGCGCCAGCAGCCAGGAAGGGGCCACTGATAATCCTGGGGCCAACGTCCTGACTTTC	CASSQEGATDNPGANVLTF
TRBJ2-4	many	.	TRBV12-3/TRBV12-4	TGTGCCAGCAGCCTACGGTCCGGAAACATTCAGTACTTC	CASSLRSGNIQYF
TRBJ2-1	many	TRBD2	TRBV4-3	TGCGCCAGCAGCCAACCCAGCGGGGGGGCCAATGAGCAGTTCTTC	CASSQPSGGANEQFF
TRBJ1-6	.	TRBD1	TRBV9	TGTGCCAGCAGCGTAATAGTCAGGGGGGACTATAATTCACCCCTCCACTTT	CASSVIVRGDYNSPLHF
TRBJ2-2	.	.	TRBV4-1	TGCGCCAGCAGCCAAGTAGTGACGAACACCGGGGAGCTGTTTTTT	CASSQVVTNTGELFF
TRBJ2-3	few	.	TRBV4-1	TGCGCCAGCAGCCAAGTCGCACTATCGGGCGGGAAGTATTTT	CASSQVALSGGKYF
TRBJ2-1	.	.	TRBV5-1	TGCGCCAGCAGTCCGGCGTGGGGGAACAACAATGAGCAGTTCTTC	CASSPAWGNNNEQFF
TRBJ2-1	.	.	TRBV5-1	TGCGCCAGCAGCCTGGAACCGACTGGAGGCAATGAGCAGTTCTTC	CASSLEPTGGNEQFF